The 2 T cell receptor beta chains presented below share a single source sample, sequenced in a study of T cells in Graves' hyperthyroidism and ophthalmopathy. Amplification yielded TCR beta CDR3 regions, with RNA transcripts as the source. Researchers ran a first-round RT-PCR on the TCR CDR3 using the HTBI primer set. One entry per CDR3 protein results from TCRdb running MiXCR on the multiplex PCR reads. The sample includes about 640,000 distinct CDR3 sequences, 45% of them seen just once. Specimen: peripheral blood or thyroid tissue (not recorded which). The receptors shown here come from an adult man with Graves' disease, either hyperthyroidism or ophthalmopathy (not recorded which).

This clonotype was recorded at least ten times. The chain is built from TRBV12-3 or TRBV12-4 and TRBJ1-2; 8 nucleotides align to TRBD1. The junction had 3 bases not matched to a gene; V was cut back by 1 base and J by 8 bases. The length of the CDR3 is 13 residues. In DNA form, the CDR3 reads TGTGCCAGCAGTTTAGTGCCAGGGGGCGGCTACACCTTC. Its protein product is CASSLVPGGGYTF.

A few counts support this clonotype. The chain has TRBV6-6 and TRBJ1-5; the D gene is possibly TRBD1 (5 bases). Per the germline V gene, CDR1 is MNHNY and CDR2 is SVGAGI (reference sequence). V lost 11 bases, J lost 0 bases, and 11 bases lay in between. The CDR3 spans 13 residues. The CDR3 here is CACRRDSNQPQHF. CDR3 coding DNA: TGTGCCTGTCGCAGGGATAGCAATCAGCCCCAGCATTTT.